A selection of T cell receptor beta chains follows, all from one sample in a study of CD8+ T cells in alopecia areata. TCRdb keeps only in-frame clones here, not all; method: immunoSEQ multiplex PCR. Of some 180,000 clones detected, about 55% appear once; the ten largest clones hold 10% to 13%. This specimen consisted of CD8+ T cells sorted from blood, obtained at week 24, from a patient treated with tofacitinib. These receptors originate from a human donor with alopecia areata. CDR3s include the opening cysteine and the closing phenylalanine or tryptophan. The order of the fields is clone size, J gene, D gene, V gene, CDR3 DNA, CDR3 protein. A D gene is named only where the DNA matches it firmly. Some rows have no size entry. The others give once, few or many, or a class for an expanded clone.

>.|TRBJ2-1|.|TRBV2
TGTGCCAGCAACCCGAATGAGCAGTTCTTC
CASNPNEQFF
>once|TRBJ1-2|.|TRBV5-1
TGCGCCAGCAGCAGGGAACAAGGGGGCTACACCTTC
CASSREQGGYTF
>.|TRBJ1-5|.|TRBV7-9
TGTGCCAGCAGCTCAGGGGAGGGCAATCAGCCCCAGCATTTT
CASSSGEGNQPQHF
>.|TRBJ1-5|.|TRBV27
TGTGCCAGCAGTTTTAGAGGGGGAGGACTTAATCAGCCCCAGCATTTT
CASSFRGGGLNQPQHF
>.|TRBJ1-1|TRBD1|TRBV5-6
TGTGCCAGCAGTGAAGCGCTTGGGACAGGGCACACTGAAGCTTTCTTT
CASSEALGTGHTEAFF
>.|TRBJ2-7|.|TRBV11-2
TGTGCCAGCAGCCTAGGGGACACTCGGCAGTACTTC
CASSLGDTRQYF
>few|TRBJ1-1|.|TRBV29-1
TGCAGCGGTCGGACGAACACTGAAGCTTTCTTT
CSGRTNTEAFF
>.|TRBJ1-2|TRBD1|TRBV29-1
TGCAGCGTTGCCCCGACAGGGGCCAATGGCTACACCTTC
CSVAPTGANGYTF
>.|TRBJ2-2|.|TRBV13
TGTGCCAGCAGCCACCGGACCGAGAACACCGGGGAGCTGTTTTTT
CASSHRTENTGELFF
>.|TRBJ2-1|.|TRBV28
TGTGCCAGCAGTACCCTCCCTGAGAGGGGGAATGAGCAGTTCTTC
CASSTLPERGNEQFF
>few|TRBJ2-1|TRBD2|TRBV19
TGTGCCAGTTGTCTAGCGGGAGACAGCAATGAGCAGTTCTTC
CASCLAGDSNEQFF
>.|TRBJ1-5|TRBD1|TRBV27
TGTGCCAGCAGTTTAGACAGGGATCAGCCCCAGCATTTT
CASSLDRDQPQHF
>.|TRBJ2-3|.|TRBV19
TGTGCCAGTAGTATTTTCTCCCGGGGGCCAGAGTGGGGAACGCAGTATTTT
CASSIFSRGPEWGTQYF
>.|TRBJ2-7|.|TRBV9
TGTGCCAGCAGCCCACGGGGCTCCTCCTACGAGCAGTACTTC
CASSPRGSSYEQYF
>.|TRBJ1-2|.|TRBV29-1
TGCAGCGTTGAAGCTCCGGAGGATAACTATGGCTACACCTTC
CSVEAPEDNYGYTF
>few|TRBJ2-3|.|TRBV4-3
TGCGCCAGCAGCCAAAGCCTAGCGATACGGACAGATACGCAGTATTTT
CASSQSLAIRTDTQYF
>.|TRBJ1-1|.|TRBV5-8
TGTGCCAGCAGCTTTACAGGGAGCACTGAAGCTTTCTTT
CASSFTGSTEAFF
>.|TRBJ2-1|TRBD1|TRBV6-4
TGTGCCAGCAGTGACTCGGGACAGGGGTACAATGAGCAGTTCTTC
CASSDSGQGYNEQFF
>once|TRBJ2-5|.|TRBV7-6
TGTGCCAGCTTAGAGACGGGACGAACTAGGGAGACCCAGTACTTC
CASLETGRTRETQYF
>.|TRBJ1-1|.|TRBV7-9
TGTGCCAGCAGCTTACGAGGGGCGGACACTGAAGCTTTCTTT
CASSLRGADTEAFF
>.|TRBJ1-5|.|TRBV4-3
TGCGCCAGCAGCCAAGATCCCCCAGGGCGAGAAAGCAATCAGCCCCAGCATTTT
CASSQDPPGRESNQPQHF
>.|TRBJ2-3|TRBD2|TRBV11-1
TGTGCCAGCAGTCCCATAGCGGGGGGTGGCACAGATACGCAGTATTTT
CASSPIAGGGTDTQYF
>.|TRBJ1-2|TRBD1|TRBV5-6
TGTGCCAGCAGCTTGATTACAGGGGGTGGCTACACCTTC
CASSLITGGGYTF
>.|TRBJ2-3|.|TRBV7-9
TGTGCCAGCAGCTCCGGTCGGGGCGCAGATACGCAGTATTTT
CASSSGRGADTQYF
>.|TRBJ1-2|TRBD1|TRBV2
TGTGCCAGCAGCGTAGACAGGGGTGATGGCTACACCTTC
CASSVDRGDGYTF
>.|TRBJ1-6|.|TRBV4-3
TGCGCCAGCAGCCAAGGAAGGTCCGGGTCCTCACCCCTCCACTTT
CASSQGRSGSSPLHF
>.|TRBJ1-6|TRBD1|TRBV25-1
TGTGCCAGCAGTGAAGACGGGACAGGGAATTCACCCCTCCACTTT
CASSEDGTGNSPLHF
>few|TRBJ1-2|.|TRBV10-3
TGTGCCATCAGTGAGTCGTCCAATTCTATGGTTTATGGCTACACCTTC
CAISESSNSMVYGYTF
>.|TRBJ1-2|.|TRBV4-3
TGCGCCAGCAGCCAAGATTCACATGGCTACACCTTC
CASSQDSHGYTF
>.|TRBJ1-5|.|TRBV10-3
TGTGCCATCAGTGAGTCCAGGGGAGAGAATCAGCCCCAGCATTTT
CAISESRGENQPQHF